One sample yielded the 23 T cell receptor beta chains listed below, sequenced in a study of a mutant IDH1 vaccine in newly diagnosed glioma. Measured with immunoSEQ multiplex PCR; TCRdb has only the in-frame clones, and not every one. The repertoire holds some 120,000 clones, with just under 80% as singletons. What these receptors recognize is not known. The time point was: week 11, during vaccination. The investigators gave 300 ug of mutant IDH1 20-mer peptide in each vaccine dose, together with topical imiquimod. This specimen consisted of PBMCs, obtained from a glioma patient whose treatment included an IDH1 peptide vaccine. All receptors come from a man in his forties or fifties with glioma.

The chain links TRBV10-3 to TRBJ2-7; 9 bases align to TRBD2. Losses at the gene ends were 7 bases for V and 6 bases for J; bases not matched to a gene: 16. This CDR3 has 16 amino acids. Germline CDR1 ENHRY, CDR2 SYGVKD. Written as DNA, the CDR3 is TGTGCCATCAAAGCTCGGGGATTAGCGGGAGACGGCGAGCAGTACTTC. Amino acids: CAIKARGLAGDGEQYF.

The chain recombines TRBV5-4 with TRBJ2-3; D gene unclear. The V and J ends lost 0 bases and 11 bases respectively, with 13 bases between them. The CDR3 runs to 13 residues. Germline lookup yields CDR1 SGHNT and CDR2 YYREEE (reference sequence). The CDR3 DNA follows: TGTGCCAGCAGCTTGGCCGGTAGGGATGGGCAGTATTTT. This encodes CASSLAGRDGQYF.

The chain links TRBV2 to TRBJ2-7, with 8 bases aligning to TRBD2. The CDR3 runs to 15 residues. Germline trimming cut 4 bases from V and 6 bases from J; bases unmatched to any gene: 11. The germline gives CDR1 SNHLY, CDR2 FYNNEI. The DNA for the CDR3 is TGTGCCAGCAGTGCAGGTTCAGCGGGAGCCCTCGAGCAGTACTTC. This encodes CASSAGSAGALEQYF.

V is TRBV27 and J is TRBJ2-1; D not certain. This CDR3 comprises 14 residues. The germline CDR1 and CDR2 sequences are MNHEY and SMNVEV (reference sequence). V dropped 2 bases and J dropped 7 bases, with 12 bases sitting between them. The CDR3 DNA reads TGTGCCAGCAGTTTAGGGATAGCTTGGAATGAGCAGTTCTTC. Its protein is CASSLGIAWNEQFF.

The chain employs TRBV7-2 and TRBJ2-1; TRBD2 agrees at 14 bases. The length of the CDR3 is 16 residues. The germline gives CDR1 SGHTA, CDR2 FQGNSA. The V segment lost 7 bases and the J segment 9 bases; nucleotides outside the gene matches: 11. The CDR3 protein is CASIPWRTSGGSEQFF. The CDR3 region has the DNA TGTGCCAGCATCCCTTGGCGGACTAGCGGGGGGAGTGAGCAGTTCTTC.

V usage is TRBV30 and J usage is TRBJ2-7, with a weak D call TRBD2 (7 bases). Germline-derived CDR1 and CDR2 are GTSNPN and SVGIG (reference sequence). V lost 2 bases, J lost 4 bases, and 15 bases lay in between. The CDR3 runs to 14 residues. The DNA of the CDR3 is TGTGCCTGGAGTATCGGGGGGCGCGGTTACGAGCAGTACTTC. Its protein product is CAWSIGGRGYEQYF.

The chain has TRBV6-9 and TRBJ2-1; 11 positions agree with TRBD2. CDR3 length: 15 amino acids. With 3 bases clipped from V and 8 bases from J, the junction kept 6 bases outside the gene matches. From germline, CDR1 is MNHGY and CDR2 SVAAGI. In DNA, the CDR3 is TGTGCCAGCAGTTACGCGGGACTAGCGGACGATGAGCAGTTCTTC. This encodes CASSYAGLADDEQFF.

This clone was observed a single time. This sequence joins TRBV6-4 and TRBJ2-5, with unresolved D. Germline V gene lookup returns CDR1 MRHNA and CDR2 SNTAGT. This CDR3 comprises 13 residues. Trimming took off 6 bases at V and 1 base at J, with 9 bases between the two ends. The CDR3 sequence is CASSLGPQETQYF. In DNA, the CDR3 is TGTGCCAGCAGCCTAGGCCCCCAAGAGACCCAGTACTTC.

The chain uses TRBV19 and TRBJ1-1; D unclear. The CDR3 extends over 14 amino acids. Per germline, CDR1 LNHDA and CDR2 SQIVND (reference sequence). Trimming shortened V by 1 base and J by 4 bases, and 10 bases separated the two germline ends. The DNA of the CDR3 is TGTGCCAGTAGTATAGCTGGGGAATCCACTGAAGCTTTCTTT. Its translation: CASSIAGESTEAFF. The full variable domain, with the rest looked up from reference TRBV19 and TRBJ1-1, is DGGITQSPKYLFRKEGQNVTLSCEQNLNHDAMYWYRQDPGQGLRLIYYSQIVNDFQKGDIAEGYSVSREKKESFPLTVTSAQKNPTAFYLCASSIAGESTEAFFGQGTRLTVV.

CDR3: CAISPGTGVDEQYF. In DNA form, the CDR3 reads TGTGCCATCAGCCCCGGGACAGGGGTGGACGAGCAGTACTTC. V is TRBV10-3 and J is TRBJ2-7, with TRBD1 identical over 10 bases. The CDR3 totals 14 residues. V gave up 6 bases and J gave up 5 bases; unmatched junction bases: 7. Germline loops: CDR1 ENHRY, CDR2 SYGVKD.

The rearrangement uses TRBV5-1 and TRBJ2-5, with 9 bases aligning to TRBD2. This CDR3 comprises 14 residues. CDR1 and CDR2 (germline): SGHRS, YFSETQ. After removal of 4 bases from V and 1 base from J, the junction contained 2 bases not matched to a gene. CDR3 sequence reads: CASSPGLAQETQYF. The CDR3 DNA follows: TGCGCCAGCAGCCCGGGACTAGCCCAAGAGACCCAGTACTTC.

This clone has only a few counts. V gene TRBV15 combines with J gene TRBJ2-5; weak D call: TRBD1 (5 bases). Trimming left V 0 bases short and J 1 base short, with 9 bases between. This CDR3 has 15 amino acids. CDR1 and CDR2 from the germline V gene are LNHNV and YYDKDF (reference sequence). CDR3 nucleotide sequence: TGTGCCACCAGCAGAGAACGACAGACCCAAGAGACCCAGTACTTC. This codes for CATSRERQTQETQYF.

The chain employs TRBV28 and TRBJ2-7; D is unresolved. CDR3 length equals 12 residues. Germline loops: CDR1 MDHEN, CDR2 SYDVKM. Trimming removed 1 base at V and 0 bases at J, with 1 base between. In nucleotides, the CDR3 is TGTGCCAGCAGTTTATTCTCCTACGAGCAGTACTTC. The encoded protein is CASSLFSYEQYF. Variable domain in full (rest from reference TRBV28 and TRBJ2-7): DVKVTQSSRYLVKRTGEKVFLECVQDMDHENMFWYRQDPGLGLRLIYFSYDVKMKEKGDIPEGYSVSREKKERFSLILESASTNQTSMYLCASSLFSYEQYFGPGTRLTVT.

V usage is TRBV7-9 and J usage is TRBJ2-1, with 9 bases lining up with TRBD1. Unmatched junction bases numbered 9, after V lost 2 bases and J lost 4 bases. Germline V gene lookup returns CDR1 SEHNR and CDR2 FQNEAQ (reference sequence). The CDR3 spans 17 residues. This CDR3 reads CASSLSGPGTGYNEQFF. The CDR3 coding sequence is TGTGCCAGCAGCTTAAGTGGCCCCGGGACAGGGTACAATGAGCAGTTCTTC.

CDR3 sequence: CASSFYKTSGNIQYF. The CDR3, as DNA: TGTGCCAGCAGCTTCTATAAGACTAGCGGGAACATTCAGTACTTC. The chain links TRBV7-2 to TRBJ2-4, with 10 bases that match TRBD2. V was pared by 3 bases and J by 7 bases, with 6 bases of the junction left unmatched. The CDR3 has 15 residues. Germline V CDR1 and CDR2: SGHTA, FQGNSA.

This chain joins TRBV4-1 and TRBJ2-7; the D is unclear. The ends were cut back, 4 bases at V and 6 bases at J, with 19 bases in the middle. CDR1 is MGHRA and CDR2 is YSYEKL in the germline V gene. This CDR3 has 15 amino acids. The CDR3, as DNA: TGCGCCAGCAGCCGCGACATGAGTTGGTTTGGCGAGCAGTACTTC. Residues: CASSRDMSWFGEQYF.

This chain connects TRBV5-5 to TRBJ1-5; D gene ambiguous. Germline assignment: CDR1 SGHKS and CDR2 YYEKEE (reference sequence). The CDR3 has 16 residues. With 2 bases removed from V and 1 base from J, the gap between germline ends came to 13 bases. The CDR3 DNA reads TGTGCCAGCAGCTTAGCGGTCCCTGGGAGCAATCAGCCCCAGCATTTT. Its protein product is CASSLAVPGSNQPQHF.

The chain has TRBV5-1 and TRBJ2-1, with 15 bases identical to TRBD2. V lost 0 bases and J lost 4; bases outside the gene matches: 2. The CDR3 sequence is 17 residues long. Per germline, CDR1 SGHRS and CDR2 YFSETQ. DNA of the CDR3: TGCGCCAGCAGCTTGGAAGGGACTAGCGGGGGGTACAATGAGCAGTTCTTC. This encodes CASSLEGTSGGYNEQFF.

This clone came up once. The chain carries TRBV5-8 and TRBJ2-7, with D tentatively TRBD1 (6 bases). With 5 bases removed from V and 1 base from J, the gap between germline ends came to 13 bases. The CDR3 is made up of 14 amino acids. Germline V gene data show CDR1 as SGHTS and CDR2 as YDEGEE. The CDR3, as DNA: TGTGCCAGCAGTCAGACGGGACAATCCTACGAGCAGTACTTC. Translating it yields CASSQTGQSYEQYF. Drawing the rest from reference TRBV5-8 and TRBJ2-7, the complete variable domain is EAGVTQSPTHLIKTRGQQATLRCSPISGHTSVYWYQQALGLGLQFLLWYDEGEERNRGNFPPRFSGRQFPNYSSELNVNALELEDSALYLCASSQTGQSYEQYFGPGTRLTVT.

The chain links TRBV7-2 to TRBJ2-7; D gene unclear. Germline V gene sequence: CDR1 SGHTA, CDR2 FQGNSA. Trimming shortened V by 3 bases and J by 0 bases, and 12 bases separated the two germline ends. The CDR3 has 15 residues. CDR3 in amino acids: CASSFPPGRSYEQYF. In nucleotides, the CDR3 is TGTGCCAGCAGCTTCCCCCCGGGTCGCTCCTACGAGCAGTACTTC.

The chain combines TRBV7-6 with TRBJ2-2; 11 nucleotides align to TRBD1. Per germline, CDR1 SGHVS and CDR2 FNYEAQ. Losses at the gene ends were 2 bases for V and 6 bases for J; bases not matched to a gene: 14. The CDR3 contains 19 residues. Written as DNA, the CDR3 is TGTGCCAGCAGCTTACAGCCCGGGACAGGGGGAGACGACGCCGGGGAGCTGTTTTTT. Translation: CASSLQPGTGGDDAGELFF.

The J gene is TRBJ2-1, the V gene TRBV29-1, with 7 bases identical to TRBD1. V was pared by 4 bases and J by 12 bases, with 12 bases of the junction left unmatched. This CDR3 spans 13 amino acids. Germline loops: CDR1 SQVTM, CDR2 ANQGSEA. CDR3 protein: CSVATMRGQGQFF. CDR3 sequence (DNA): TGCAGCGTTGCCACAATGAGGGGGCAAGGGCAGTTCTTC.

The chain employs TRBV7-6 and TRBJ2-7, with 13 bases matching TRBD2. Losses at the gene ends were 5 bases for V and 2 bases for J; bases not matched to a gene: 3. This CDR3 contains 15 residues. The germline V gene has CDR1 SGHVS and CDR2 FNYEAQ. The CDR3, as DNA: TGTGCCAGCAGCCCGACTAGCGGGGGGACCTACGAGCAGTACTTC. This gives the protein CASSPTSGGTYEQYF. Supplemented by reference TRBV7-6 and TRBJ2-7, the full variable domain reads GAGVSQSPRYKVTKRGQDVALRCDPISGHVSLYWYRQALGQGPEFLTYFNYEAQQDKSGLPNDRFSAERPEGSISTLTIQRTEQRDSAMYRCASSPTSGGTYEQYFGPGTRLTVT.